The next 28 T cell receptor beta chains were all read from a single sample in a study of T cell responses to AZD1222 COVID-19 vaccine. TCRdb's copy holds only in-frame clones and misses some; the assay was immunoSEQ multiplex PCR. This sample has roughly 200,000 clones, with roughly nine tenths found just once. The source material was peripheral blood, sampled 28 days after the second AZD1222 dose. Receptor source: an adult who received the AZD1222 COVID-19 vaccine.

The chain recombines TRBV20-1 with TRBJ2-7, with TRBD2 as a possible D gene (5 bases). V dropped 3 bases and J dropped 0 bases, with 15 bases sitting between them. Per germline, CDR1 DFQATT and CDR2 SNEGSKA (reference sequence). The CDR3 is 15 amino acids. The CDR3 loop reads CSASRVGEISYEQYF. Written as DNA, the CDR3 is TGCAGTGCTAGTCGCGTCGGGGAAATCTCCTACGAGCAGTACTTC.

The chain employs TRBV10-3 and TRBJ1-4; weak D call: TRBD1 (5 bases). Trimming removed 0 bases at V and 0 bases at J, with 17 bases between. The germline V gene encodes CDR1 ENHRY and CDR2 SYGVKD. The CDR3 consists of 19 residues. CDR3 protein: CAISESGPRTTATNEKLFF. The CDR3, as DNA: TGTGCCATCAGTGAGTCGGGTCCCCGGACAACTGCAACTAATGAAAAACTGTTTTTT.

The V gene is TRBV7-9, the J gene TRBJ1-1; D may be TRBD1 (5 bases). V was trimmed by 3 bases and J by 2 bases, leaving 22 bases between them. The germline V gene encodes CDR1 SEHNR and CDR2 FQNEAQ (reference sequence). CDR3 size: 18 residues. The CDR3 sequence: CASSLSQDNVNTNTEAFF. The CDR3, as DNA: TGTGCCAGCAGCTTGTCACAGGACAATGTTAACACAAACACTGAAGCTTTCTTT.

V and J are TRBV7-8 and TRBJ2-3; no definite D call. Trimming stripped 0 bases from V and 2 bases from J, with 9 bases between. The CDR3 loop spans 15 amino acids. Looked up from germline, CDR1 is SGHVS and CDR2 is FQNEAQ. The CDR3 region has the DNA TGTGCCAGCAGCTTAGCGATTGGTCTCACAGATACGCAGTATTTT. This translates into CASSLAIGLTDTQYF.

The sample holds one count of this clone. The chain links TRBV5-4 to TRBJ1-6; 8 nucleotides agree with TRBD1. This CDR3 has 14 residues. Germline values: CDR1 SGHNT, CDR2 YYREEE (reference sequence). The J segment lost 7 bases and the V segment lost 2 bases, leaving 2 bases of the junction unmatched. The CDR3 bases are TGTGCCAGCAGCTTAACAGGGGGAAATTCACCCCTCCACTTT. It translates to CASSLTGGNSPLHF. Using reference TRBV5-4 and TRBJ1-6 for the parts outside the CDR3, the full variable domain is ETGVTQSPTHLIKTRGQQVTLRCSSQSGHNTVSWYQQALGQGPQFIFQYYREEENGRGNFPPRFSGLQFPNYSSELNVNALELDDSALYLCASSLTGGNSPLHFGNGTRLTVT.

The chain carries TRBV7-3 and TRBJ1-2; TRBD1 agrees at 7 bases. Germline lookup yields CDR1 SGHTA and CDR2 FQGTGA. The CDR3 has 13 residues. V trimming: 0 bases; J trimming: 8 bases; junction bases outside the gene matches: 3. Written as DNA, the CDR3 is TGTGCCAGCAGCTTAACAGGGGGCGTAGGCTACACCTTC. Its protein product is CASSLTGGVGYTF.

This chain connects TRBV5-5 to TRBJ1-6; D is possibly TRBD1 (5 bases). Germline V gene sequence: CDR1 SGHKS, CDR2 YYEKEE (reference sequence). This CDR3 spans 16 amino acids. Trimming left V 4 bases short and J 5 bases short, with 16 bases between. DNA of the CDR3: TGTGCCAGCAGCCCACTGAGGGGTAGCGATAATTCACCCCTCCACTTT. Protein: CASSPLRGSDNSPLHF.

This chain links TRBV10-3 with TRBJ2-3; D gene ambiguous. V was trimmed by 4 bases and J by 2 bases, leaving 13 bases between them. The V gene's germline CDR1 is ENHRY and CDR2 SYGVKD. This CDR3 comprises 15 residues. CDR3 protein: CAISAGRVDTDTQYF. The DNA of the CDR3 is TGTGCCATCAGTGCGGGTCGGGTCGACACAGATACGCAGTATTTT.

The chain couples TRBV19 to TRBJ2-7; TRBD2 might be the D (6 bases). Germline V gives CDR1 LNHDA, CDR2 SQIVND (reference sequence). The length of the CDR3 is 13 residues. Trimming removed 4 bases at V and 2 bases at J, with 9 bases between. The CDR3 DNA reads TGTGCCAGTAGTAGTCCGGGGGCCTACGAGCAGTACTTC. It is translated as CASSSPGAYEQYF.

The V gene is TRBV5-1, the J gene TRBJ2-7; 11 bases match TRBD2. The germline V gene encodes CDR1 SGHRS and CDR2 YFSETQ. V was clipped by 4 bases and J by 3 bases; unmatched bases: 3. The CDR3 length is 14 residues. In DNA, the CDR3 is TGCGCCAGCAGCCCGGGACTAGCGGACTACGAGCAGTACTTC. This codes for CASSPGLADYEQYF.

This clone was detected once. This chain joins TRBV4-3 and TRBJ2-1; 14 bases are a match to TRBD2. Per the germline V gene, CDR1 is LGHNA and CDR2 is YSLEER. CDR3 length equals 20 residues. V lost 3 bases and J lost 0; bases outside the gene matches: 10. DNA of the CDR3: TGCGCCAGCAGCCATCTCAGGACTAGCGGGGGGCCGAGCTCCTACAATGAGCAGTTCTTC. Protein: CASSHLRTSGGPSSYNEQFF.

The genes are TRBV27 and TRBJ1-5; no definite D call. Germline V gene lookup returns CDR1 MNHEY and CDR2 SMNVEV (reference sequence). This CDR3 contains 14 residues. Trimming stripped 0 bases from V and 1 base from J, with 4 bases between. In nucleotides, the CDR3 is TGTGCCAGCAGTTTATCGGAGAGCAATCAGCCCCAGCATTTT. It codes for CASSLSESNQPQHF.

The J gene is TRBJ1-2, the V gene TRBV12-3 or TRBV12-4; tentatively, D is TRBD1 (6 bases). The CDR3 sequence is 12 residues long. V gave up 6 bases and J gave up 8 bases, with 13 bases separating them. The CDR3 protein is CASRDQGNGYTF. DNA for the CDR3: TGTGCCAGCAGAGACCAGGGGAACGGCTACACCTTC.

A word on this clone: Additional DNA sequences in this sample encode the identical CDR3. The chain employs TRBV5-1 and TRBJ1-1, with TRBD1 matching 8 bases. The CDR3 loop spans 15 amino acids. J was trimmed by 0 bases and V by 3 bases; bases with no gene match: 4. CDR1 SGHRS and CDR2 YFSETQ come from the germline V gene. The CDR3 region has the DNA TGCGCCAGCAGCTCCCGGACAGGGCTGAACACTGAAGCTTTCTTT. It yields the protein CASSSRTGLNTEAFF.

CDR3 coding DNA: TGTGCCAGCAGACCTAGGACACAAACTGGAAACACCATATATTTT. Encoded protein: CASRPRTQTGNTIYF. The genes are TRBV2 and TRBJ1-3; D perhaps matches TRBD1 (5 bases). Per germline, CDR1 SNHLY and CDR2 FYNNEI. The CDR3 covers 15 residues. Trimming stripped 6 bases from V and 2 bases from J, with 14 bases between.

This clone occurred once. This chain joins TRBV7-2 and TRBJ2-1; 9 positions agree with TRBD2. CDR1 and CDR2 from the germline V gene are SGHTA and FQGNSA. CDR3 size: 15 residues. V gave up 3 bases and J gave up 2 bases; unmatched junction bases: 2. CDR3 bases: TGTGCCAGCAGCTTTGGCGGGGGGGCCTACAATGAGCAGTTCTTC. Translated, it gives CASSFGGGAYNEQFF.

The rearrangement links TRBV5-5 to TRBJ2-1, with D perhaps TRBD2 (6 bases). The V and J ends lost 4 bases and 2 bases respectively, with 13 bases between them. Per germline, CDR1 SGHKS and CDR2 YYEKEE (reference sequence). CDR3 length equals 15 residues. CDR3: CASSPGGSAYNEQFF. CDR3 sequence (DNA): TGTGCCAGCAGCCCTGGGGGGTCTGCCTACAATGAGCAGTTCTTC.

This rearrangement joins TRBV14 to TRBJ1-1; 11 positions agree with TRBD1. Per the germline V gene, CDR1 is SGHDN and CDR2 is FVKESK. The CDR3 sequence is 17 residues long. V lost 2 bases, J lost 0 bases, and 5 bases stayed unmatched. CDR3 sequence (DNA): TGTGCCAGCAGCCAACCCGGGGACAGGGGGATGAACACTGAAGCTTTCTTT. Translation gives CASSQPGDRGMNTEAFF.

The chain has TRBV11-1 and TRBJ1-2; D is undetermined. There are 14 residues in the CDR3. Germline CDR1 and CDR2: SGHAT and FQDESV (reference sequence). V was shortened by 5 bases and J by 3 bases, with 13 bases between the two germline ends. CDR3 loop: CASSPGAAYYGYTF. Written as DNA, the CDR3 is TGTGCCAGCAGCCCCGGAGCAGCTTACTATGGCTACACCTTC.

The chain combines TRBV5-1 with TRBJ1-2, with a weak D call TRBD1 (6 bases). Trimming cost V 4 bases and J 7 bases, with 20 bases left between them. The CDR3 has 15 residues. The germline V gene encodes CDR1 SGHRS and CDR2 YFSETQ. CDR3 residues: CASSTGALDTLGYTF. The CDR3, as DNA: TGCGCCAGCAGCACGGGGGCCCTGGATACACTTGGCTACACCTTC.

The gene calls are TRBV11-2 and TRBJ1-1, with a weak D call TRBD1 (6 bases). V was cut by 5 bases and J by 4 bases, with 14 bases left in between. Germline lookup yields CDR1 SGHAT and CDR2 FQNNGV. The CDR3 consists of 14 residues. The CDR3 DNA reads as TGTGCCAGCAGCCGAGTCAGGGGTAGCACTGAAGCTTTCTTT. Translation gives CASSRVRGSTEAFF.

V and J are TRBV5-6 and TRBJ2-7; D not certain. The CDR3 runs 11 residues. Trimming took 2 bases from V and 4 from J, leaving 4 bases between them. The germline gives CDR1 SGHDT, CDR2 YYEEEE. The CDR3 DNA sequence: TGTGCCAGCAGCTTTAAATACGAGCAGTACTTC. Its protein is CASSFKYEQYF. Drawing the rest from reference TRBV5-6 and TRBJ2-7, the complete variable domain is DAGVTQSPTHLIKTRGQQVTLRCSPKSGHDTVSWYQQALGQGPQFIFQYYEEEERQRGNFPDRFSGHQFPNYSSELNVNALLLGDSALYLCASSFKYEQYFGPGTRLTVT.

V is TRBV7-3 and J is TRBJ1-5; D uncertain. Per germline, CDR1 SGHTA and CDR2 FQGTGA. Trimming took 3 bases from V and 7 from J, leaving 7 bases between them. There are 12 residues in the CDR3. The CDR3 sequence: CASSFPGQPQHF. CDR3 sequence (DNA): TGTGCCAGCAGCTTCCCCGGGCAGCCCCAGCATTTT. The full variable domain, in which reference TRBV7-3 and TRBJ1-5 provide the parts outside the CDR3, is GAGVSQTPSNKVTEKGKYVELRCDPISGHTALYWYRQSLGQGPEFLIYFQGTGAADDSGLPNDRFFAVRPEGSVSTLKIQRTERGDSAVYLCASSFPGQPQHFGDGTRLSIL.

The rearrangement links TRBV27 to TRBJ1-1; 7 nucleotides agree with TRBD1. The CDR3 has 15 amino acids. Germline lookup yields CDR1 MNHEY and CDR2 SMNVEV (reference sequence). Trimming removed 5 bases from V and 0 bases from J; junction bases left unmatched: 6. DNA for the CDR3: TGTGCCAGCAGTCCCCTGGGACAGATGAACACTGAAGCTTTCTTT. Its translation is CASSPLGQMNTEAFF.

The rearrangement uses TRBV2 and TRBJ1-2; possible D gene TRBD1, 5 bases. The CDR3 runs 14 residues. Germline V gives CDR1 SNHLY, CDR2 FYNNEI. V was shortened by 5 bases and J by 1 base, with 11 bases between the two germline ends. The DNA of the CDR3 is TGTGCCAGCAGTTCCGACAGAATTAACTATGGCTACACCTTC. As protein: CASSSDRINYGYTF.

This chain links TRBV6-5 with TRBJ2-7, with TRBD1 matching 7 bases. Trimming took 6 bases from V and 3 from J; bases not matched to a gene: 5. From germline, CDR1 is MNHEY and CDR2 SVGAGI. The CDR3 runs to 13 residues. CDR3: CASSETGIYEQYF. The CDR3 DNA reads TGTGCCAGCAGCGAGACAGGGATCTACGAGCAGTACTTC.

V is TRBV7-3 and J is TRBJ2-1, with D hard to call. The V gene lost 1 base and the J gene lost 10 bases, with 5 bases spanning the gap. The CDR3 sequence is 11 residues long. CDR1 and CDR2 from the germline V gene are SGHTA and FQGTGA. DNA of the CDR3: TGTGCCAGCAGCTTAAGTGGAGAGCAGTTCTTC. Encoded protein: CASSLSGEQFF.

The chain is built from TRBV30 and TRBJ2-5, with no clear D. The CDR3 runs 13 residues. V lost 0 bases and J 5 bases, leaving 10 bases between the germline ends. CDR1 is GTSNPN, CDR2 SVGIG, per germline (reference sequence). The CDR3 DNA is TGTGCCTGGAGTGTGAATAGGCGGGAGACCCAGTACTTC. This sequence encodes CAWSVNRRETQYF.